Only one count was recorded for the clone carrying this T cell receptor beta chain. This record belongs to a study of blood T cell repertoires in COVID-19. Living in 24 US areas, the participants were between about 18 and 95 years of age. CDR3 length equals 15 residues. The ends were cut back, 4 bases at V and 3 bases at J, with 13 bases in the middle. Germline V lookup: CDR1 SGHNT, CDR2 YYREEE (reference sequence). Here immunoSEQ multiplex PCR was the method, and the copy in TCRdb shows in-frame clones only, minus some. The table lists approximately 260,000 clones, 70% to 90% of them singletons. The TCR originated in a woman aged 45 to 65 who had been exposed to COVID-19. The chain couples TRBV5-4 to TRBJ2-2; possible D gene TRBD2, 6 bases. The sample consisted of PBMCs or T cells enriched from blood (not recorded which). CDR3 nucleotide sequence: TGTGCCAGCAGCCCTCGGGGACTCTACACCGGGGAGCTGTTTTTT. Amino acids: CASSPRGLYTGELFF.